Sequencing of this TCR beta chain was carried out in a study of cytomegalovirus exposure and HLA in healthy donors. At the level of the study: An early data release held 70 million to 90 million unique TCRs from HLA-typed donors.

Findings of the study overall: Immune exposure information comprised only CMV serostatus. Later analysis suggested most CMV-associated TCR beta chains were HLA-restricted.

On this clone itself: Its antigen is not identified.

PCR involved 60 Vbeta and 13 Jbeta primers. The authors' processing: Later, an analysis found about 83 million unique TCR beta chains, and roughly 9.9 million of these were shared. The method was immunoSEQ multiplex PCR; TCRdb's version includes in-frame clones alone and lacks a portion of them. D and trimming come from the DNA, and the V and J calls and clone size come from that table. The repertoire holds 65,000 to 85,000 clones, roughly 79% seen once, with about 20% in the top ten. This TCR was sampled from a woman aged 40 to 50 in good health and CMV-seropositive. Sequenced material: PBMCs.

In nucleotides, the CDR3 is TGCAGCGTTACCGGAATCGGGGGTGAAAAACTGTTTTTT. Translation gives CSVTGIGGEKLFF. This sequence joins TRBV29-1 and TRBJ1-4; D is possibly TRBD1 (5 bases). The CDR3 has 13 residues. Germline V gene data show CDR1 as SQVTM and CDR2 as ANQGSEA. Trimming took off 5 bases at V and 7 bases at J, with 14 bases between the two ends.